This T cell receptor beta chain appears in the sequencing data of a study of T cells after yellow fever vaccination. Only a few counts were recorded for this clonotype. Its antigen remains unknown. Germline-derived CDR1 and CDR2 are MNHEY and SVGEGT. Trimming cost V 6 bases and J 0 bases, with 6 bases left between them. The CDR3 consists of 13 residues. One entry per CDR3 protein, called by TCRdb with MiXCR from the 5' RACE reads. The sample consists of 200,000 to 300,000 distinct CDR3 sequences, around 13% of them appearing once. Regarding the study as a whole: The secondary response showed a weaker magnitude and a faster peak, day 5 versus 15.

This chain connects TRBV6-2 or TRBV6-3 to TRBJ2-1; D gene uncertain. The receptor's source is a man aged 30 to 39 who received the YFV17D yellow fever vaccine. The source was CD4+ T cells sorted from PBMCs, collected 45 days after the yellow fever booster vaccination. In nucleotides, the CDR3 is TGTGCCAGCAGATGGAGCTCCTACAATGAGCAGTTCTTC. It is translated as CASRWSSYNEQFF.